What follows is one T cell receptor beta chain and its context. Its antigen is unidentified. Sequencing used immunoSEQ multiplex PCR; TCRdb keeps in-frame clones, though not all of them. The sample yields tens of thousands of clones, roughly nine tenths seen once. These data originate in a study of graft-versus-host responses after intestinal transplantation. Whole-study context: The study gave all recipients anti-thymocyte globulin induction, then tacrolimus and steroids for approximately 3 years.

Study results and caveats: An association linked early post-transplant HvG declines with peak circulating GvH clone levels. When patients had graft-donor T cell macrochimerism, their allografts held high graft-versus-host to host-versus-graft clonal ratios.

This receptor was taken from a human donor who received an intestinal transplant. The sequenced sample was unstimulated CD8+ T cells sorted from spleen or lymph node cells, obtained before intestinal transplant.

The DNA for the CDR3 is TGTGCCAGCAGTCCCCGCCAGGGGTTGATCCATGAGCAGTTCTTC. Its translation is CASSPRQGLIHEQFF. The chain employs TRBV27 and TRBJ2-1, with D maybe TRBD1 (6 bases). Germline V gives CDR1 MNHEY, CDR2 SMNVEV (reference sequence). Trimming left V 5 bases short and J 8 bases short, with 19 bases between. The length of the CDR3 is 15 residues.